These 9 T cell receptor beta chains share one sample of origin, sequenced in a study of cytomegalovirus exposure and HLA in healthy donors. Primers for the PCR totalled 60 Vbeta and 13 Jbeta. Method: immunoSEQ multiplex PCR; TCRdb's copy keeps in-frame clones and lacks some. The sample holds 160,000 or so clones, 81% seen once. Source material: PBMCs. Receptor source: a woman aged 50 to 60 in good health and CMV-seronegative.

J is TRBJ1-2 and V is TRBV15, with a possible D match to TRBD1 (6 bases). Germline CDR1 is LNHNV and CDR2 is YYDKDF (reference sequence). The V end lost 8 bases, the J end lost 1 base, and 20 bases lay between the germline ends. The length of the CDR3 is 16 residues. CDR3: CATGDRTTGFNYGYTF. For the CDR3, the DNA is TGTGCCACCGGAGATCGCACCACAGGGTTTAACTATGGCTACACCTTC.

This chain uses TRBV5-1 with TRBJ2-3; D remains unclear. V was clipped by 5 bases and J by 5 bases, with 12 bases between them. CDR1 SGHRS and CDR2 YFSETQ come from the germline V gene. The length of the CDR3 is 13 residues. The CDR3 sequence is CASSEVHGDTQYF. The CDR3 DNA reads TGCGCCAGCAGTGAGGTCCACGGAGATACGCAGTATTTT.

V and J are TRBV18 and TRBJ1-2; D ambiguous. This CDR3 is 14 amino acids long. Germline V gene sequence: CDR1 KGHSH, CDR2 LQKENI. Trimming removed 5 bases from V and 5 bases from J, with 15 bases in between. CDR3 bases: TGTGCCAGCTCAATGGACGGGAAGTCGTATGGCTACACCTTC. Translated, it gives CASSMDGKSYGYTF.

The chain couples TRBV7-9 to TRBJ1-2, with a possible D match to TRBD1 (5 bases). The V gene's germline CDR1 is SEHNR and CDR2 FQNEAQ (reference sequence). The CDR3 is made up of 13 amino acids. The V and J ends lost 3 bases and 1 base respectively, with 6 bases between them. The CDR3 DNA reads as TGTGCCAGCAGCTTGACAGTTAACTATGGCTACACCTTC. Translated: CASSLTVNYGYTF.

This clone was detected only a few times. Written as DNA, the CDR3 is TGTGCCAGTAGCAGTCCAGGGGGCGGCGAGCAGTACTTC. Amino acid sequence: CASSSPGGGEQYF. The J gene is TRBJ2-5, the V gene TRBV19; 8 bases agree with TRBD1. The DNA end lines up better with TRBJ2-7; the J call may be wrong. Germline V gene sequence: CDR1 LNHDA, CDR2 SQIVND (reference sequence). The CDR3 extends over 13 amino acids.

The chain joins TRBV5-6 to TRBJ1-2; tentative D call: TRBD1 (5 bases). Looked up from germline, CDR1 is SGHDT and CDR2 is YYEEEE. The CDR3 extends over 14 amino acids. V lost 0 bases and J lost 6, with 12 bases in between. CDR3 nucleotides: TGTGCCAGCAGCTTGGCAAAGGGAGGGGATGGCTACACCTTC. The encoded protein is CASSLAKGGDGYTF.

This chain connects TRBV27 to TRBJ2-1; D is perhaps TRBD1 (5 bases). Per the germline V gene, CDR1 is MNHEY and CDR2 is SMNVEV (reference sequence). The V end was cut by 1 base, the J end by 7 bases, with 8 bases between. The CDR3 has 13 residues. The CDR3: CASSLFRVNEQFF. The DNA for the CDR3 is TGTGCCAGCAGTTTATTCAGGGTTAATGAGCAGTTCTTC.

CDR3 residues: CASSSHSTTDTQYF. DNA for the CDR3: TGCGCCAGCAGCTCGCACAGCACCACAGATACGCAGTATTTT. The chain recombines TRBV5-1 with TRBJ2-3; no clear D. Germline V gene data show CDR1 as SGHRS and CDR2 as YFSETQ. This CDR3 has 14 amino acids. Trimming cost V 3 bases and J 2 bases, with 10 bases left between them.

The chain links TRBV25-1 to TRBJ2-7, with a possible D match to TRBD2 (6 bases). The V end lost 6 bases, the J end lost 2 bases, and 11 bases lay between the germline ends. The V gene's germline CDR1 is MGHDK and CDR2 SYGVNS. The CDR3 has 13 amino acids. The CDR3 DNA is TGTGCCAGCAGAACGGAGGGCACCTACGAGCAGTACTTC. Translated: CASRTEGTYEQYF.